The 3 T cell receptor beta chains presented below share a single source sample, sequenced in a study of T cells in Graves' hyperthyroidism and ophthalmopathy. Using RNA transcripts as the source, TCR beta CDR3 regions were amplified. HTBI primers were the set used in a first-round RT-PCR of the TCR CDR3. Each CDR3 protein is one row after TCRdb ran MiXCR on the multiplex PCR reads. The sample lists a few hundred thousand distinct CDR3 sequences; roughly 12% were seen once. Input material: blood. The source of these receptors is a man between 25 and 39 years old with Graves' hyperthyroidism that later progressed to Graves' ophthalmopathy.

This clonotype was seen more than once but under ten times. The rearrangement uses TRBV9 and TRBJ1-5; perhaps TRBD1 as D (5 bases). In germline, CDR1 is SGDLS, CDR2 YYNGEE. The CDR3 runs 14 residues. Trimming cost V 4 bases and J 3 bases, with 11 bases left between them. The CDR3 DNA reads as TGTGCCAGCAGCCCCGGGGCAGACAATCAGCCCCAGCATTTT. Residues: CASSPGADNQPQHF.

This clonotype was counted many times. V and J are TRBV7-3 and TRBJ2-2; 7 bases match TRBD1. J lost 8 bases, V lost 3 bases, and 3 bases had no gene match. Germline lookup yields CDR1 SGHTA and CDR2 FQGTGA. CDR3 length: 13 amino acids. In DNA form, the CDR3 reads TGTGCCAGCAGCTTCTTGGGACAGGGGGAGCTGTTTTTT. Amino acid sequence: CASSFLGQGELFF.

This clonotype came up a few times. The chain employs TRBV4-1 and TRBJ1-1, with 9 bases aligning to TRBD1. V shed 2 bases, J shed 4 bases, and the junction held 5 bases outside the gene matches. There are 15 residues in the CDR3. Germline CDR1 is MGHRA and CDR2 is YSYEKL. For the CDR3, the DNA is TGCGCCAGCAGCCAAACGGGACAGGGTGGCACTGAAGCTTTCTTT. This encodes CASSQTGQGGTEAFF.